The 9 T cell receptor beta chains below all came from one sample that was sequenced in a study of beta chain features in type 1 diabetes. Study-wide findings and caveats: Moderate but significant shortening of TCRB CDR3s was recorded in all four CD4+ subsets from Type 1 diabetes patients.

Expressed TCRB transcripts were sequenced, since all the RNA that had been isolated was reverse transcribed. This table comes from immunoSEQ multiplex PCR, and its TCRdb copy is limited to in-frame clones, with some not included. The sample yields 600,000 to 700,000 clones, 9.5% to 15% seen once. The antigens of these receptors remain unknown. The sequencing input was naive CD4+ T cells from blood. The receptors were sampled from a man aged 25 to 45 with type 1 diabetes.

This chain connects TRBV30 to TRBJ1-5; D gene unclear. Trimming removed 3 bases from V and 0 bases from J, with 6 bases in between. The CDR3 consists of 13 residues. Per the germline V gene, CDR1 is GTSNPN and CDR2 is SVGIG (reference sequence). CDR3 coding DNA: TGTGCCTGGAGCCGGACTAGCAATCAGCCCCAGCATTTT. This gives the protein CAWSRTSNQPQHF. Supplemented by reference TRBV30 and TRBJ1-5, the full variable domain reads SQTIHQWPATLVQPVGSPLSLECTVEGTSNPNLYWYRQAAGRGLQLLFYSVGIGQISSEVPQNLSASRPQDRQFILSSKKLLLSDSGFYLCAWSRTSNQPQHFGDGTRLSIL.

As for this clone: This same CDR3 is encoded by further DNA sequences in the sample. The genes are TRBV19 and TRBJ2-5; D is unclear. Germline V CDR1 and CDR2: LNHDA, SQIVND (reference sequence). The V and J ends lost 5 bases and 1 base respectively, with 2 bases between them. CDR3 length: 11 residues. The CDR3 DNA follows: TGTGCCAGTAGTGTCCAAGAGACCCAGTACTTC. This codes for CASSVQETQYF.

The genes are TRBV25-1 and TRBJ1-6; D gene ambiguous. Germline V gene data show CDR1 as MGHDK and CDR2 as SYGVNS. The CDR3 is 11 residues long. Trimming stripped 9 bases from V and 8 bases from J, with 8 bases between. CDR3 in amino acids: CARPGHSPLHF. The CDR3 nucleotides read TGTGCCAGACCGGGTCATTCACCCCTCCACTTT.

This clone has just a few counts. The CDR3 nucleotides are TGTGCCAGTCGAAGAGCAGTCACTGGTGGACGTGGCTACACCTTC. This gives the protein CASRRAVTGGRGYTF. The chain recombines TRBV9 with TRBJ1-2; no clear D gene. V lost 8 bases and J 7 bases, leaving 24 bases between the germline ends. Germline CDR1 and CDR2: SGDLS and YYNGEE. The CDR3 totals 15 residues.

The table lists this clone with a few counts. The chain carries TRBV30 and TRBJ2-3; D is possibly TRBD2 (6 bases). The V gene's germline CDR1 is GTSNPN and CDR2 SVGIG (reference sequence). The CDR3 is 17 residues long. The V and J ends lost 1 base and 0 bases respectively, with 17 bases between them. The CDR3 DNA follows: TGTGCCTGGAGTGCCCTCCTAGGTAGCGGTAGCACAGATACGCAGTATTTT. Residues: CAWSALLGSGSTDTQYF.

This clone was found a few times. The gene calls are TRBV28 and TRBJ2-1, with D perhaps matching TRBD1 (6 bases). The germline CDR1 and CDR2 sequences are MDHEN and SYDVKM. V was clipped by 6 bases and J by 4 bases, with 22 bases between them. The CDR3 length is 17 residues. The CDR3 is CASRIGQISPSYNEQFF. CDR3 in DNA: TGTGCCAGCAGAATCGGACAGATCTCACCTTCTTACAATGAGCAGTTCTTC.

The sample holds a few counts of this clone. DNA for the CDR3: TGTGCCAGCAGCGACGGTGGGGGCCTACCCTATGGCTACACCTTC. Its translation is CASSDGGGLPYGYTF. The chain has TRBV7-2 and TRBJ1-2, with a weak D call TRBD1 (6 bases). This CDR3 has 15 amino acids. Trimming removed 5 bases from V and 4 bases from J, with 17 bases in between. Germline loops: CDR1 SGHTA, CDR2 FQGNSA.

Comment on this clone: Within the sample, other DNA sequences also encode this same CDR3. For the CDR3, the DNA is TGTGCCAGCAGCCGACAGGGGGCTAACACCGGGGAGCTGTTTTTT. Its protein product is CASSRQGANTGELFF. V gene TRBV7-9 combines with J gene TRBJ2-2; 10 positions match TRBD1. The J segment lost 2 bases and the V segment lost 5 bases, leaving 2 bases of the junction unmatched. Germline V gene lookup returns CDR1 SEHNR and CDR2 FQNEAQ (reference sequence). CDR3 length equals 15 residues.

J is TRBJ2-7 and V is TRBV7-8, with D uncertain. The CDR3 spans 15 residues. The V gene lost 2 bases and the J gene lost 3 bases, with 14 bases spanning the gap. The germline V gene has CDR1 SGHVS and CDR2 FQNEAQ. CDR3 sequence reads: CASSLRRFGFYEQYF. DNA for the CDR3: TGTGCCAGCAGCTTAAGGCGCTTTGGGTTCTACGAGCAGTACTTC.